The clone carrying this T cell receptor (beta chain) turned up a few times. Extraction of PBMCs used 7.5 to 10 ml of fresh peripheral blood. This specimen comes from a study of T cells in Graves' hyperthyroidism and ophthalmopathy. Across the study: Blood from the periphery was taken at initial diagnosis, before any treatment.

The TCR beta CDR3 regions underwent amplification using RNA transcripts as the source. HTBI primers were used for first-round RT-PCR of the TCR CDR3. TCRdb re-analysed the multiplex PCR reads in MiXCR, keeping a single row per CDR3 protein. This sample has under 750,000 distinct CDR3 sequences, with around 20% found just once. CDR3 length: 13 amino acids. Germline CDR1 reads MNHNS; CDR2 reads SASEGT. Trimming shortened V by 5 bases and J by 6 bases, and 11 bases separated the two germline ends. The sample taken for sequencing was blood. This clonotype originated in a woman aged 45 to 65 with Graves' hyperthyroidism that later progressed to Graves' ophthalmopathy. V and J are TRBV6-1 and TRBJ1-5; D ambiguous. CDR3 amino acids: CASSPIGRQPQHF. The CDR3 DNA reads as TGTGCCAGCAGTCCCATAGGGCGTCAGCCCCAGCATTTT.